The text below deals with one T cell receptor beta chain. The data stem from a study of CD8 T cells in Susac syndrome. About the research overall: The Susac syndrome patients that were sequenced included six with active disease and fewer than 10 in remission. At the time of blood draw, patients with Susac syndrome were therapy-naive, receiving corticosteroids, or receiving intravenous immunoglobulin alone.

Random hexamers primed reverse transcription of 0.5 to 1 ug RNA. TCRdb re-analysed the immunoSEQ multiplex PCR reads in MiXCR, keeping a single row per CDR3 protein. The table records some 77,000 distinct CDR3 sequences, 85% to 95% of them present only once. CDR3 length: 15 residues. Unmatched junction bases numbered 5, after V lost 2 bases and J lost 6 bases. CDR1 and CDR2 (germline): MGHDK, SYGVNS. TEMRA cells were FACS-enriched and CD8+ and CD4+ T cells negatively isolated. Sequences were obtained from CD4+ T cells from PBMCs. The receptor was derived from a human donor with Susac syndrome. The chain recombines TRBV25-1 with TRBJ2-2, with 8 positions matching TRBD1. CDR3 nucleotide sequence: TGTGCCAGCAGTGAAAGACAGGGGTTTTCCGGGGAGCTGTTTTTT. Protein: CASSERQGFSGELFF.